This T cell receptor beta chain emerged from a study of blood T cells in healthy people across ages. The CDR3 consists of 19 residues. Trimming took 1 base from V and 0 from J, leaving 16 bases between them. CDR1 and CDR2 from the germline V gene are SEHNR and FQNEAQ (reference sequence). Together with a sample-barcoded 5' primer, a J-beta primer mix was included in a second PCR lasting roughly 6 to 12 cycles. TCRdb ran MiXCR on the 5' RACE reads and lists one entry per CDR3 protein. The sample carries 600,000 to 650,000 distinct CDR3 sequences, under 65% recorded once. As for this clonotype: As yet, its antigen is unknown.

The study, taken as a whole, reports: When one million T cells were used, diversity estimates were thought to be underestimates. Naive CD4+ cells and diversity were both higher in long-lived donors than in aged donors. Roughly linearly, TCR beta diversity per million T cells fell as age increased. Changes seen in expanded clonotypes were possibly confounded by donor CMV status left unknown.

The rearrangement links TRBV7-9 to TRBJ2-6; the D call may be TRBD1 or TRBD2 (6 bases each). The receptor was isolated from a man between 60 and 75 years old in good health. Source material: blood. CDR3 sequence: CASSLEGGPINSGANVLTF. CDR3 bases: TGTGCCAGCAGCTTAGAGGGGGGACCCATCAACTCTGGGGCCAACGTCCTGACTTTC.